This passage covers 11 T cell receptor beta chains from one sample sequenced in a study of cytomegalovirus exposure and HLA in healthy donors (TCRdb year 2017). The library relied on the immunoSEQ multiplex PCR assay. For the multiplex PCR, a mixture combining 60 forward primers for TCR Vbeta segments and 13 reverse primers for TCR Jbeta segments was used. Entries here come from immuneACCESS through TCRdb and include only in-frame sequences with V and J called. Some clones fail to appear in such tables; in the studies checked, an unresolved V gene covers under half of the shortfall, and the cause of the remainder is unknown. Recorded for this sample are around 130,000 clones; approximately 80% of them occurred a single time. The ten top clones hold under 6% of the sample. The sample comprised PBMCs. These receptors originate from a woman aged 40 to 55 in good health and CMV-seropositive.

This chain uses TRBV15 with TRBJ1-2; tentatively, D is TRBD1 (5 bases). This CDR3 is built from 13 residues. Looked up from germline, CDR1 is LNHNV and CDR2 is YYDKDF (reference sequence). The ends were cut back, 1 base at V and 4 bases at J, with 7 bases in the middle. CDR3 sequence (DNA): TGTGCCACCAGCAGAGGGGGCCTCTATGGCTACACCTTC. Encoded protein: CATSRGGLYGYTF. Variable domain in full (rest from reference TRBV15 and TRBJ1-2): DAMVIQNPRYQVTQFGKPVTLSCSQTLNHNVMYWYQQKSSQAPKLLFHYYDKDFNNEADTPDNFQSRRPNTSFCFLDIRSPGLGDTAMYLCATSRGGLYGYTFGSGTRLTVV.

This clone turned up a few times. J is TRBJ1-1 and V is TRBV5-1; D unclear. CDR1 SGHRS and CDR2 YFSETQ come from the germline V gene. This CDR3 is built from 13 residues. V lost 4 bases and J lost 1, with 8 bases in between. The CDR3 region has the DNA TGCGCCAGCAGCCTATTCGAGAACACTGAAGCTTTCTTT. Translating it yields CASSLFENTEAFF.

This chain links TRBV10-3 with TRBJ1-6, with D unresolved. Trimming left V 3 bases short and J 5 bases short, with 11 bases between. CDR1 and CDR2 (germline): ENHRY, SYGVKD. This CDR3 region has 15 residues. The chain's CDR3 is CAISEELPNNSPLHF. The CDR3 DNA is TGTGCCATCAGTGAAGAGCTCCCCAATAATTCACCCCTCCACTTT.

The sample holds a few counts of this clone. The rearrangement joins TRBV10-3 to TRBJ2-3; TRBD2 agrees at 7 bases. The CDR3 has 14 amino acids. Germline assignment: CDR1 ENHRY and CDR2 SYGVKD. V lost 6 bases to trimming and J lost 1 base; unmatched junction nucleotides: 4. CDR3 sequence: CAISASGGTDTQYF. The CDR3 coding sequence is TGTGCCATCAGCGCTAGCGGCGGCACAGATACGCAGTATTTT.

The chain combines TRBV9 with TRBJ2-5, with 9 bases fitting TRBD2. CDR1 is SGDLS, CDR2 YYNGEE, per germline. J was trimmed by 4 bases and V by 2 bases; bases with no gene match: 9. CDR3 length: 16 residues. CDR3 sequence (DNA): TGTGCCAGCAGCGTCTCGGGCGGGAGGGCCGGAGAGACCCAGTACTTC. This encodes CASSVSGGRAGETQYF.

The V and J genes are TRBV27 and TRBJ1-2; TRBD1 matches at 8 bases. This CDR3 spans 14 amino acids. V lost 5 bases to trimming and J lost 2 bases; unmatched junction nucleotides: 4. The V gene's germline CDR1 is MNHEY and CDR2 SMNVEV (reference sequence). DNA for the CDR3: TGTGCCAGCAGTCGGCAGGGGGCAAACTATGGCTACACCTTC. It translates to CASSRQGANYGYTF.

The V gene is TRBV6-6, the J gene TRBJ1-2; tentative D call: TRBD1 (6 bases). Germline CDR1 and CDR2: MNHNY and SVGAGI (reference sequence). This CDR3 spans 14 amino acids. Trimming removed 6 bases at V and 7 bases at J, with 18 bases between. CDR3 protein: CASSPDRSRGGYTF. CDR3 nucleotide sequence: TGTGCCAGCAGCCCCGACAGGTCTCGTGGTGGCTACACCTTC.

The chain recombines TRBV18 with TRBJ1-1; 8 bases match TRBD1. The CDR3 consists of 15 residues. The germline V gene has CDR1 KGHSH and CDR2 LQKENI. The ends lost 5 bases at V and 3 bases at J; junction bases unmatched: 8. CDR3 amino acids: CASSITGGLDTEAFF. DNA of the CDR3: TGTGCCAGCTCAATAACAGGGGGGTTGGACACTGAAGCTTTCTTT.

In the case of this clone: In the same sample, other DNA sequences code for this CDR3. CDR3 amino acids: CASSLWAGEKLFF. The CDR3 bases are TGTGCCAGCAGTTTATGGGCGGGCGAAAAACTGTTTTTT. The rearrangement links TRBV27 to TRBJ1-4; D uncertain. The CDR3 runs to 13 residues. Germline V gene data show CDR1 as MNHEY and CDR2 as SMNVEV (reference sequence). V was shortened by 1 base and J by 8 bases, with 8 bases between the two germline ends.

This sequence joins TRBV4-3 and TRBJ1-1; D is uncertain. The ends were cut back, 2 bases at V and 1 base at J, with 8 bases in the middle. Germline loops: CDR1 LGHNA, CDR2 YSLEER. The CDR3 is 14 residues long. CDR3: CASSQSGRNTEAFF. The CDR3, as DNA: TGCGCCAGCAGCCAAAGCGGGAGGAACACTGAAGCTTTCTTT.

This chain connects TRBV7-9 to TRBJ2-7; D gene uncertain. Trimming removed 2 bases from V and 1 base from J, with 9 bases in between. This CDR3 has 14 residues. Germline V lookup: CDR1 SEHNR, CDR2 FQNEAQ (reference sequence). The CDR3 is CASSLSAQSYEQYF. The DNA for the CDR3 is TGTGCCAGCAGCTTATCAGCACAGTCCTACGAGCAGTACTTC.